This note documents a single TCR beta chain sequence. Antigen specificity is unknown. This sample was included in a study of CD4 T cells in relation to SARS-CoV-2 and coronaviruses. Study in general: Convalescent patients were fewer than ten males and 4 females; two were Hispanic.

Study-wide findings and caveats: About 65% of donors had memory CD4+ clonotypes crossrecognizing SARS-CoV-2 and common cold coronavirus spike. The assay detects memory recall responses, not culture-primed primary responses.

V gave up 1 base and J gave up 6 bases, with 11 bases separating them. The germline V gene encodes CDR1 SGHDT and CDR2 YYEEEE. The CDR3 is 13 residues long. The repertoire was sequenced with immunoSEQ multiplex PCR; TCRdb's copy has only in-frame clones and lacks some. The sample comprises approximately 50,000 clones, roughly 94% of which are singletons, and about 0.4% rests with the top ten. Naive and memory CD4+ T cells came from enriched cryopreserved PBMCs. This receptor was taken from an adult with COVID-19. The chain couples TRBV5-6 to TRBJ2-7; D perhaps matches TRBD1 (5 bases). The source material was naive CD4+ T cells from PBMCs. Noted subset: naive CD4+ T cells isolated by negative enrichment. This chain's CDR3 is CASSLYQGTEQYF. The CDR3 region has the DNA TGTGCCAGCAGCTTGTACCAGGGAACCGAGCAGTACTTC.